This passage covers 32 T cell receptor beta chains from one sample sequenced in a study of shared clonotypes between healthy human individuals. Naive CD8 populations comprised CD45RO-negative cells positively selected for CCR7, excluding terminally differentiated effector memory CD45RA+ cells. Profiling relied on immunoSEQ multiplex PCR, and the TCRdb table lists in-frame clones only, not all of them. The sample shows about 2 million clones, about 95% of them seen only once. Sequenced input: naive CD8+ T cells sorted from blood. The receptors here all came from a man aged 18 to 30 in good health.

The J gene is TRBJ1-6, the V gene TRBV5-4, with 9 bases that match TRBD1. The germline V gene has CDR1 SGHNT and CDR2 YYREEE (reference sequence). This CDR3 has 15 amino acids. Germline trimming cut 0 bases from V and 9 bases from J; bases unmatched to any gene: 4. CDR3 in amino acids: CASSLGPGQGSPLHF. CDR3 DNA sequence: TGTGCCAGCAGCTTGGGACCGGGACAGGGTTCACCCCTCCACTTT.

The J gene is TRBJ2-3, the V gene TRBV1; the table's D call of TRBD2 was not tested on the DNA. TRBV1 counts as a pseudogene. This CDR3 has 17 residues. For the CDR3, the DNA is TGCACCAGCAGCCACCAACTAGCGCGGGATCACACAGATACGCAGTATTTT. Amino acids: CTSSHQLARDHTDTQYF.

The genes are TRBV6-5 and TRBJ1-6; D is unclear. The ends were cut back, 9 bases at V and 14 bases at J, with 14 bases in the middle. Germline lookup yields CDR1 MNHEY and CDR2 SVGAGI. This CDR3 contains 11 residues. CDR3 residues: CARVPCGSLHF. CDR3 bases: TGTGCCAGGGTCCCCTGCGGGTCCCTCCACTTT.

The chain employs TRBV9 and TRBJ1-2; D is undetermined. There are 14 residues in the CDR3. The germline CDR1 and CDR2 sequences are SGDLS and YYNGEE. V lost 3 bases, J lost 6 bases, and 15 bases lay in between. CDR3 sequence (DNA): TGTGCCAGCAGCGCGGACGGTTCGAGGGATGGCTACACCTTC. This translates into CASSADGSRDGYTF.

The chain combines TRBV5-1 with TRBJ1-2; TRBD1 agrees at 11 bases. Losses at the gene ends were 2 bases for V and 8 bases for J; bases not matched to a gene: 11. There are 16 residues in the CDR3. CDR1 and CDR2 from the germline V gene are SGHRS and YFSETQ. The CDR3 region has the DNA TGCGCCAGCAGCTTAGATGGGACAGGGGGTTTGCAGGGCTACACCTTC. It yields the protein CASSLDGTGGLQGYTF.

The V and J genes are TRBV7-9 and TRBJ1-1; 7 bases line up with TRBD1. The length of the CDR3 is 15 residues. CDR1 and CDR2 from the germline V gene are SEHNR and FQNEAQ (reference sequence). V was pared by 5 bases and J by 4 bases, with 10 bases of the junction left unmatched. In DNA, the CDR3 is TGTGCCAGCAGCATACCACAGGGGCAGAGCACTGAAGCTTTCTTT. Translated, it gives CASSIPQGQSTEAFF.

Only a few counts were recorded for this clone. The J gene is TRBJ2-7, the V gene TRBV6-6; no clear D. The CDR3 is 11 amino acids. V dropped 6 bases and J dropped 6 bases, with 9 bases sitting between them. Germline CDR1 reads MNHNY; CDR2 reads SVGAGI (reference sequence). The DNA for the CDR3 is TGTGCCAGCAGCCCGTCCATCGAGCAGTACTTC. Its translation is CASSPSIEQYF.

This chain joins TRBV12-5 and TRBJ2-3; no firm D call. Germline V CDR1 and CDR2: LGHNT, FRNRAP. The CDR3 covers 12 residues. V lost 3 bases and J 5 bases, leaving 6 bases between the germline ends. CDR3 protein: CASGFARDTQYF. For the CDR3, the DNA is TGTGCTAGTGGTTTCGCGAGAGATACGCAGTATTTT.

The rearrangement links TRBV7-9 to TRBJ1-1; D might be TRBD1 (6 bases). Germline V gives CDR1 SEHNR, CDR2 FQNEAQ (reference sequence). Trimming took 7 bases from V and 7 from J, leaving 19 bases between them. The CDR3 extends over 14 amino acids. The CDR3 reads CASILEALTGEAFF. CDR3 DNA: TGTGCCAGCATCCTAGAGGCTTTGACAGGTGAAGCTTTCTTT.

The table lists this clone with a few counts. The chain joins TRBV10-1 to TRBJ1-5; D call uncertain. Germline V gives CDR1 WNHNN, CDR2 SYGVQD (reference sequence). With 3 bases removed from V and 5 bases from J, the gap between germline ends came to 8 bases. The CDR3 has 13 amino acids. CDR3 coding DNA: TGCGCCAGCAGTGAAGGGATCGATCAGCCCCAGCATTTT. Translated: CASSEGIDQPQHF.

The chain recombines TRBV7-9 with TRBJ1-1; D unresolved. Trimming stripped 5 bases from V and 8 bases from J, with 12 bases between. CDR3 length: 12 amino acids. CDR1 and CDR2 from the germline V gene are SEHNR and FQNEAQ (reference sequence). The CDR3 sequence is CASSNPSGEAFF. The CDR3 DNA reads TGTGCCAGCAGCAATCCAAGCGGGGAAGCTTTCTTT.

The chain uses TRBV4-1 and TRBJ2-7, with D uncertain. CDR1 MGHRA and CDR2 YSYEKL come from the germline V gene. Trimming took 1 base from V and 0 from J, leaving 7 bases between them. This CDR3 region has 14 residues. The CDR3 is CASSQVDISYEQYF. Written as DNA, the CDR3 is TGCGCCAGCAGCCAAGTGGATATCTCCTACGAGCAGTACTTC.

The CDR3 DNA reads TGTGCCAGCGGCGACAGGGGGTTCTACGAGCAGTACTTC. Residues: CASGDRGFYEQYF. The J gene is TRBJ2-7, the V gene TRBV6-4; 9 nucleotides align to TRBD1. Trimming at V came to 8 bases and at J to 3 bases, leaving 5 bases not matched to a gene. This CDR3 comprises 13 residues. CDR1 is MRHNA, CDR2 SNTAGT, per germline.

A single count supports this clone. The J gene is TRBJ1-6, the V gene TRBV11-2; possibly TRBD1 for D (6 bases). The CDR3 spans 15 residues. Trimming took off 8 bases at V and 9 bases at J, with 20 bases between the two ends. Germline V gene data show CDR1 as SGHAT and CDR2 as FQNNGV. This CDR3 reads CASRRGLAGVSPLHF. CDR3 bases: TGTGCCAGCCGTAGGGGGTTGGCAGGGGTTTCACCCCTCCACTTT.

The CDR3 region has the DNA TGTGCCAGCAGCCCGTCGTTTGGGGGAACTAATGAAAAACTGTTTTTT. Protein: CASSPSFGGTNEKLFF. The rearrangement links TRBV7-9 to TRBJ1-4; D possibly corresponds to TRBD1 (5 bases). V lost 5 bases, J lost 1 base, and 14 bases lay in between. Germline CDR1 and CDR2: SEHNR and FQNEAQ (reference sequence). This CDR3 has 16 residues.

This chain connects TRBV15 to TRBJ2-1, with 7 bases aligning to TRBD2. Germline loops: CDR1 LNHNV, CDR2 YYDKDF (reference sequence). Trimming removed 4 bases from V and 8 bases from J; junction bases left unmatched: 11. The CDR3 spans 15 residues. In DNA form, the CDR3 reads TGTGCCACCAGCACTCGGACTAGTTCGAGCTATGAGCAGTTCTTC. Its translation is CATSTRTSSSYEQFF.

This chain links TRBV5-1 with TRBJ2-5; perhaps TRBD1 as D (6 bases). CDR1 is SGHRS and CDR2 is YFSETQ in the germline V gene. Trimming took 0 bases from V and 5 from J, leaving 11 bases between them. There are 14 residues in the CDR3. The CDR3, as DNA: TGCGCCAGCAGCTTGGCTGGACAGTTCGAGACCCAGTACTTC. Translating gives CASSLAGQFETQYF.

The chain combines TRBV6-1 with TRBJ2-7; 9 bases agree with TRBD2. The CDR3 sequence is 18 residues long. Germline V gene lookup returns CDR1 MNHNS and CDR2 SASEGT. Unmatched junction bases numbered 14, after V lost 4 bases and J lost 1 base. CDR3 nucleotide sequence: TGTGCCAGCAGTGTCCTTTTGGCGGGGGGGCAAATATCCTACGAGCAGTACTTC. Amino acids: CASSVLLAGGQISYEQYF.

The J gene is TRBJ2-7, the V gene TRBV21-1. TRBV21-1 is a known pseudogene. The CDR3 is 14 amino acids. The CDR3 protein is CASSKGMVPFLQYF. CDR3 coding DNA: TGTGCCAGCAGCAAAGGGATGGTCCCCTTCTTACAGTACTTC.

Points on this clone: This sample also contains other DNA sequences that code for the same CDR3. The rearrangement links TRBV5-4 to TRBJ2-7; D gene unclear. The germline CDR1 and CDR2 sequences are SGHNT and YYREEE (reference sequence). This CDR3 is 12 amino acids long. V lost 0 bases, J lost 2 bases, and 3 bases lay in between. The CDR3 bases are TGTGCCAGCAGCTTGGGGGCCTACGAGCAGTACTTC. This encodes CASSLGAYEQYF.

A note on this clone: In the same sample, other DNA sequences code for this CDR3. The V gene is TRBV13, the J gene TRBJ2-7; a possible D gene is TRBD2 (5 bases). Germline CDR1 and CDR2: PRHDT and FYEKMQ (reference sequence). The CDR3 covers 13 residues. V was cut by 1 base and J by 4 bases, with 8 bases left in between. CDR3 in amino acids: CASSLVGGYEQYF. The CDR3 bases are TGTGCCAGCAGCTTAGTGGGCGGGTACGAGCAGTACTTC.

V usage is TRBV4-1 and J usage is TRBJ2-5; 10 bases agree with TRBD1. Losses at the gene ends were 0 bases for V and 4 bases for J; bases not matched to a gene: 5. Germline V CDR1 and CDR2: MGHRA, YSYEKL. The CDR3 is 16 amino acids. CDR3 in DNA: TGCGCCAGCAGCCAAGAGCAGACAGGGGGCGGAGAGACCCAGTACTTC. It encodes CASSQEQTGGGETQYF.

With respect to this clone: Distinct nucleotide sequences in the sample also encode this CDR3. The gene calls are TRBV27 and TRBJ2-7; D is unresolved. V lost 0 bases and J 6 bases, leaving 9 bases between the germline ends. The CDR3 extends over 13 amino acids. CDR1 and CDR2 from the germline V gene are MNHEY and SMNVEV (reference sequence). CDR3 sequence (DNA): TGTGCCAGCAGTTTATCCTACAGTGCCGAGCAGTACTTC. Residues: CASSLSYSAEQYF.

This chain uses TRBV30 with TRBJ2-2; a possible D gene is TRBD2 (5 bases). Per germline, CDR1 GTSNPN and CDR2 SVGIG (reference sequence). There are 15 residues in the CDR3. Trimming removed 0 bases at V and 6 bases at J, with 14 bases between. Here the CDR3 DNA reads TGTGCCTGGAGTGTAGTTGCGATCGGGGCCGGGGAGCTGTTTTTT. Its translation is CAWSVVAIGAGELFF.

In DNA, the CDR3 is TGTGCCATCAGTCCAAAGGGAGGGGAGGACGAGCAGTACTTC. Protein sequence: CAISPKGGEDEQYF. This chain connects TRBV10-3 to TRBJ2-7; 7 bases are shared with TRBD2. J gave up 5 bases and V 5 bases, and 9 bases lay outside the gene matches. The CDR3 runs 14 residues. CDR1 and CDR2 from the germline V gene are ENHRY and SYGVKD.

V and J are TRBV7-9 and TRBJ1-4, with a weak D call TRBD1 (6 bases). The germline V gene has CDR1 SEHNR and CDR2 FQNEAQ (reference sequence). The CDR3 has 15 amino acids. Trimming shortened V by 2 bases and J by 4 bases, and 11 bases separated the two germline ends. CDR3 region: CASSLLRGSNEKLFF. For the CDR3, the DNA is TGTGCCAGCAGCTTATTAAGGGGGAGTAATGAAAAACTGTTTTTT.

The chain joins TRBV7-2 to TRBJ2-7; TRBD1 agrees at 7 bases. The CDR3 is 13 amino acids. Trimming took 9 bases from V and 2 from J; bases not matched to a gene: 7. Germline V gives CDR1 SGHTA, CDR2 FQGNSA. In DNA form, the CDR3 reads TGTGCCAGTGAACGACAGGGAACCTACGAGCAGTACTTC. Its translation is CASERQGTYEQYF.

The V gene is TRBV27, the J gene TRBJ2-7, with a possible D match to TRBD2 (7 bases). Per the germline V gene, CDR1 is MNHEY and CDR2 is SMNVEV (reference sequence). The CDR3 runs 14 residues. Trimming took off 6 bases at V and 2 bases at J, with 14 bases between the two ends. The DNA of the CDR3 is TGTGCCAGCAGAGGGGGGGGGCAGCCCTACGAGCAGTACTTC. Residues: CASRGGGQPYEQYF.

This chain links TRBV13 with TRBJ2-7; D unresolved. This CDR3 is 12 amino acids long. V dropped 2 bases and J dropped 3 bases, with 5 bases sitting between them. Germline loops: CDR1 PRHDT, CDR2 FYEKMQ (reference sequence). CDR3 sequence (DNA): TGTGCCAGCAGCTTAATATTCTACGAGCAGTACTTC. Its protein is CASSLIFYEQYF.

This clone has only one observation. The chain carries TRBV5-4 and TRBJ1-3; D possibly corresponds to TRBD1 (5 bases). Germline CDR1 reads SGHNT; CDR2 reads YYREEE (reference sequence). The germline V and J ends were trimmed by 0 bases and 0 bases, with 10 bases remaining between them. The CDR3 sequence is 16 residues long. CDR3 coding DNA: TGTGCCAGCAGCTTGGACCCGACAGACTCTGGAAACACCATATATTTT. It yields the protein CASSLDPTDSGNTIYF.

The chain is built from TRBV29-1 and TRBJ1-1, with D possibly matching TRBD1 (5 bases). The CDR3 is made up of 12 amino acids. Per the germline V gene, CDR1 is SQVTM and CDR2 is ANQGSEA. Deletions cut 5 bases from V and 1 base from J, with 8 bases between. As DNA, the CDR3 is TGCAGCGTTTTGGGGCAGAACACTGAAGCTTTCTTT. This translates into CSVLGQNTEAFF. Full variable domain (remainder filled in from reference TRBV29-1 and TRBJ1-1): SAVISQKPSRDICQRGTSLTIQCQVDSQVTMMFWYRQQPGQSLTLIATANQGSEATYESGFVIDKFPISRPNLTFSTLTVSNMSPEDSSIYLCSVLGQNTEAFFGQGTRLTVV.

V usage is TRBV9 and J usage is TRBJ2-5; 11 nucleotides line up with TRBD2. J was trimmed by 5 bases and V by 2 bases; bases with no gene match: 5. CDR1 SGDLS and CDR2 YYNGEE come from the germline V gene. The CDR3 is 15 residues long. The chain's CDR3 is CASSVSGRAFETQYF. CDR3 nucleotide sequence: TGTGCCAGCAGCGTTAGCGGGAGGGCCTTCGAGACCCAGTACTTC.